The T cell receptor (beta chain) described here comes from a study of shared clonotypes between healthy human individuals. Study background: A couple of women and a few men aged 18 to 49 served as donors. The study used three CD4 naive, three CD4 memory, two CD8 naive and one CD8 memory plate per donor.

The authors split each subset's genomic DNA evenly across several immunoSEQ plates. This table comes from immunoSEQ multiplex PCR, and its TCRdb copy is limited to in-frame clones, with some not included. The sample contains hundreds of thousands of clones, 97% of which appear only once. HIV-negative, healthy adults without recent acute infections or vaccinations were the donors. Germline-derived CDR1 and CDR2 are SGHRS and YFSETQ. Trimming stripped 1 base from V and 0 bases from J, with 9 bases between. The CDR3 totals 15 residues. Sequenced sample: naive CD4+ T cells sorted from blood. Subset noted: CD45RA+ positively selected. The J gene is TRBJ2-3, the V gene TRBV5-1; the D is unclear. The TCR sequence derives from a woman aged 25 to 45 in good health. The CDR3 sequence is CASSLKEISTDTQYF. CDR3 in DNA: TGCGCCAGCAGCTTGAAGGAGATTAGCACAGATACGCAGTATTTT.